This T cell receptor beta chain was recorded in a study of CXCR3-negative and CXCR3-positive naive CD8 T cells. A few hundred thousand cells per CD8+ T cell subset were flow-sorted in triplicate. The CDR3 contains 14 residues. Germline assignment: CDR1 SQVTM and CDR2 ANQGSEA. Whole-study findings and limits: TRB CDR3 hydrophobicity was greater in CXCR3-positive naive cells than in CXCR3-negative naive cells. The study found comparably high diversity in both naive subsets and much lower diversity in memory CD8+ cells.

The authors prepared UMI-labeled TRB cDNA libraries by 5' RACE. TCRdb reprocessed the 5' RACE reads, with one entry per CDR3 protein and no DNA. Listed are some 110,000 distinct CDR3 sequences; 0.3% to 0.45% falls within the top ten. A word on this clonotype: What it binds is not known.

The sequencing input was naive CXCR3+ CD8+ T cells from blood. Indicated subset: CD45RO-CCR7+CD27+CD95- naive CD8+ T cells expressing CXCR3 (TNR3+). This receptor was taken from a human donor in good health. Some clones in this sample may be carry-over from other donors' samples. The rearrangement links TRBV29-1 to TRBJ1-2. CDR3 residues: CSVDDAQEEGGYTF.